These 5 T cell receptor beta chains were sequenced from one sample in a study of cytomegalovirus exposure and HLA in healthy donors. Primers for the PCR totalled 60 Vbeta and 13 Jbeta. Clones were sequenced by immunoSEQ multiplex PCR, and TCRdb holds only the in-frame ones, with some missing. The table shows over 110,000 clones, with more than 75% occurring only once. The sequencing sample was made of PBMCs. The receptors stem from a woman aged 40 to 50 in good health and CMV-seropositive.

The V call is TRBV5-1, the J call TRBJ2-5, with TRBD1 as a possible D gene (6 bases). V lost 0 bases, J lost 5 bases, and 14 bases lay in between. Germline CDR1 and CDR2: SGHRS and YFSETQ. This CDR3 region has 15 residues. The CDR3 loop reads CASSLGLGAGETQYF. CDR3 nucleotides: TGCGCCAGCAGCTTGGGTCTGGGGGCAGGGGAGACCCAGTACTTC.

In this sample, this clone turned up a few times. V and J are TRBV27 and TRBJ2-1; D possibly corresponds to TRBD2 (5 bases). The CDR3 runs 16 residues. V was shortened by 6 bases and J by 4 bases, with 19 bases between the two germline ends. Germline assignment: CDR1 MNHEY and CDR2 SMNVEV (reference sequence). The CDR3 sequence: CASRPLGSGDYNEQFF. CDR3 coding DNA: TGTGCCAGCAGACCATTGGGGAGCGGCGATTACAATGAGCAGTTCTTC.

The sample holds a few counts of this clone. The rearrangement uses TRBV7-8 and TRBJ2-1; 11 nucleotides line up with TRBD2. This CDR3 has 15 residues. Trimming cost V 1 base and J 7 bases; bases outside gene matches: 3. Per the germline V gene, CDR1 is SGHVS and CDR2 is FQNEAQ. CDR3 bases: TGTGCCAGCAGCTTAGTAGCGGGAGGGGGGAATGAGCAGTTCTTC. This sequence encodes CASSLVAGGGNEQFF.

This clone was observed a single time. The chain employs TRBV5-1 and TRBJ2-2; 13 positions match TRBD2. V gave up 7 bases and J gave up 2 bases; unmatched junction bases: 5. The CDR3 length is 16 residues. CDR1 is SGHRS and CDR2 is YFSETQ in the germline V gene. CDR3: CASRRTSGSNTGELFF. The CDR3 DNA is TGCGCCAGCCGCCGGACTAGCGGGAGTAACACCGGGGAGCTGTTTTTT.

This chain links TRBV6-5 with TRBJ2-1; D not resolved. Germline V gives CDR1 MNHEY, CDR2 SVGAGI. The germline V and J ends were trimmed by 6 bases and 0 bases, with 12 bases remaining between them. CDR3 size: 15 residues. The CDR3 DNA is TGTGCCAGCAGCTGGAGTGTGGGCTCCTACAATGAGCAGTTCTTC. Protein: CASSWSVGSYNEQFF.